What follows are 6 T cell receptor beta chains derived from one specimen sequenced in a study of blood T cell repertoires in COVID-19. Method: immunoSEQ multiplex PCR; TCRdb's copy keeps in-frame clones and lacks some. The sample includes 300,000 to 400,000 clones, roughly 86% of them seen just once. Sequencing used peripheral blood. The source is an older woman with COVID-19, enrolled during active disease.

The chain is built from TRBV24-1 and TRBJ2-4; 10 bases are a match to TRBD1. With 3 bases clipped from V and 0 bases from J, the junction kept 4 bases outside the gene matches. This CDR3 has 17 amino acids. The V gene's germline CDR1 is KGHDR and CDR2 SFDVKD. CDR3 nucleotides: TGTGCCACCAGTGATACCGGGACAGGGGCAGCCAAAAACATTCAGTACTTC. Its protein is CATSDTGTGAAKNIQYF.

The V gene is TRBV30, the J gene TRBJ1-1; D not certain. The V gene lost 4 bases and the J gene lost 0 bases, with 9 bases spanning the gap. The V gene's germline CDR1 is GTSNPN and CDR2 SVGIG (reference sequence). The CDR3 length is 13 residues. The CDR3 DNA reads TGTGCCTGGATAAGAAGAGTGAACACTGAAGCTTTCTTT. Translation gives CAWIRRVNTEAFF.

The rearrangement links TRBV6-5 to TRBJ1-2, with D maybe TRBD1 (6 bases). V was cut by 6 bases and J by 2 bases, with 13 bases left in between. The CDR3 loop spans 14 amino acids. CDR1 is MNHEY and CDR2 is SVGAGI in the germline V gene. Here the CDR3 reads CASRRNQGNYGYTF. CDR3 coding DNA: TGTGCCAGCAGGCGAAACCAGGGGAACTATGGCTACACCTTC.

Regarding this clone: Additional DNA sequences in this sample encode the identical CDR3. This rearrangement joins TRBV28 to TRBJ1-6; 9 nucleotides agree with TRBD1. This CDR3 region has 15 residues. Per the germline V gene, CDR1 is MDHEN and CDR2 is SYDVKM. Trimming removed 5 bases from V and 9 bases from J; junction bases left unmatched: 8. The CDR3 sequence is CASSRDPGQGSPLHF. CDR3 in DNA: TGTGCCAGCAGTAGGGATCCGGGACAGGGTTCACCCCTCCACTTT.

V usage is TRBV24-1 and J usage is TRBJ2-1, with TRBD1 matching over 7 bases. The CDR3 runs to 18 residues. Germline CDR1 and CDR2: KGHDR and SFDVKD. The J segment lost 7 bases and the V segment lost 3 bases, leaving 17 bases of the junction unmatched. The CDR3 DNA reads TGTGCCACCAGTGATACCGCCCGACAGGGCTCTTGGAGTAATGAGCAGTTCTTC. Translated: CATSDTARQGSWSNEQFF.

The chain employs TRBV2 and TRBJ1-2; D unclear. Trimming stripped 6 bases from V and 8 bases from J, with 7 bases between. Germline CDR1 reads SNHLY; CDR2 reads FYNNEI. The CDR3 loop spans 10 amino acids. CDR3 sequence: CASSHEGYTF. The CDR3 DNA reads TGTGCCAGCAGCCACGAGGGCTACACCTTC.